These 21 T cell receptor beta chains originate from one sample sequenced in a study of regulatory T cells in long-lasting Graves disease. HTBI primers from iRepertoire and Arm-PCR of CDR3 regions yielded the TCR beta libraries. TCRdb re-analysed the multiplex PCR reads in MiXCR, keeping a single row per CDR3 protein. The repertoire holds about 540,000 distinct CDR3 sequences, with roughly 13% as singletons. Time point here: newly diagnosed GD, antithyroid drugs for less than 3 months. TCR sequences were obtained from RNA taken from PBMCs. These data were likewise used in another study, on T cells in Graves' hyperthyroidism and ophthalmopathy.

Sequenced material: peripheral blood mononuclear cells (PBMCs), taken at new diagnosis, from a patient treated with antithyroid drugs. These receptors were taken from a man younger than 40 with Graves disease.

This chain uses TRBV6-1 with TRBJ1-5; D might be TRBD1 (5 bases). Looked up from germline, CDR1 is MNHNS and CDR2 is SASEGT. V was clipped by 4 bases and J by 5 bases, with 21 bases between them. The CDR3 is 17 amino acids. The CDR3 spells CASSARGSTAAHQPQHF. CDR3 nucleotides: TGTGCCAGCAGTGCCCGGGGGTCAACCGCGGCCCATCAGCCCCAGCATTTT.

In its sample, this clonotype was seen many times. V gene TRBV27 combines with J gene TRBJ2-7, with D possibly TRBD2 on 6 matching bases. Germline lookup yields CDR1 MNHEY and CDR2 SMNVEV (reference sequence). There are 15 residues in the CDR3. V shed 5 bases and J shed 3 bases, with 17 bases lying between them. The CDR3: CASSGTRRPSYEQYF. The CDR3 DNA reads TGTGCCAGCAGTGGGACTCGGAGACCCAGCTACGAGCAGTACTTC.

The table lists this clonotype with a few counts. The junction shows a germline mismatch at one end, possibly a read error. The chain uses TRBV19 and TRBJ2-1; tentatively, D is TRBD1 (6 bases). The germline V gene has CDR1 LNHDA and CDR2 SQIVND (reference sequence). The CDR3 sequence is 15 residues long. CDR3 in DNA: TGTGCCAGTAGTACCTCAAGTCTAGGGGACAATGAGCAGCTCTTC. As protein: CASSTSSLGDNEQLF.

The sample holds a few counts of this clonotype. This chain uses TRBV20-1 with TRBJ2-7; the match to TRBD1 covers 10 bases. Germline-derived CDR1 and CDR2 are DFQATT and SNEGSKA (reference sequence). The V segment lost 1 base and the J segment 3 bases; nucleotides outside the gene matches: 0. The CDR3 loop spans 13 amino acids. The CDR3 DNA is TGCAGTGCTAGAGGGACAGGGGGCTACGAGCAGTACTTC. Translating it yields CSARGTGGYEQYF.

This clonotype was counted many times. The chain uses TRBV2 and TRBJ1-6; D is uncertain. The germline V gene has CDR1 SNHLY and CDR2 FYNNEI. V lost 7 bases, J lost 10 bases, and 11 bases lay in between. This CDR3 region has 12 residues. DNA for the CDR3: TGTGCCAGCAAAAGAGGGAGGTCACCCCTCCACTTT. Protein: CASKRGRSPLHF.

As to this clonotype: One end of the junction varies from germline; a read error may be responsible. The chain employs TRBV5-1 and TRBJ2-5; the D gene could be TRBD1 or TRBD2 (5 bases each). Germline loops: CDR1 SGHRS, CDR2 YFSETQ. The CDR3 has 15 residues. The CDR3 spells CAGSSGTAQGETQYF. CDR3 in DNA: TGCGCCGGCAGCTCAGGGACGGCCCAGGGAGAGACCCAGTACTTC.

With respect to this clonotype: This sequence may be a read error, since a much larger clone differs from it by one base. The chain couples TRBV12-3 or TRBV12-4 to TRBJ2-1, with TRBD1 matching over 9 bases. Trimming cost V 3 bases and J 10 bases; bases outside gene matches: 7. The CDR3 covers 14 residues. CDR3 region: CASSFEQGAYEQFF. CDR3 nucleotides: TGTGCCAGCAGTTTTGAACAGGGGGCTTACGAGCAGTTCTTC.

This clonotype came up many times. The chain joins TRBV12-3 or TRBV12-4 to TRBJ1-5, with 10 bases fitting TRBD1. The trim removed 2 bases at V and 3 bases at J, leaving 4 bases unmatched. The CDR3 spans 16 residues. As DNA, the CDR3 is TGTGCCAGCAGTTTAAGACAGGGGGCGACCAATCAGCCCCAGCATTTT. It yields the protein CASSLRQGATNQPQHF.

This clonotype was seen repeatedly, ten times or more. The rearrangement uses TRBV18 and TRBJ2-5, with unresolved D. V was cut by 1 base and J by 2 bases, with 5 bases left in between. The germline CDR1 and CDR2 sequences are KGHSH and LQKENI. The CDR3 has 13 amino acids. CDR3 nucleotides: TGTGCCAGCTCACCACACAGACAAGAGACCCAGTACTTC. It encodes CASSPHRQETQYF.

Ten or more counts support this clonotype. J is TRBJ2-3 and V is TRBV5-1; a weak D match, TRBD2 (6 bases). Trimming took off 5 bases at V and 2 bases at J, with 12 bases between the two ends. CDR3 length: 14 residues. Germline V gene data show CDR1 as SGHRS and CDR2 as YFSETQ. The CDR3, as DNA: TGCGCCAGCAGGGCGGACTACCTCACAGATACGCAGTATTTT. It yields the protein CASRADYLTDTQYF.

The table lists this clonotype with many counts. The V and J genes are TRBV6-2 or TRBV6-3 and TRBJ2-7; D is possibly TRBD2 (5 bases). The CDR3 totals 16 residues. Trimming left V 0 bases short and J 6 bases short, with 18 bases between. The germline CDR1 and CDR2 sequences are MNHEY and SVGEGT. CDR3 in amino acids: CASSYSELGSGGEQYF. As DNA, the CDR3 is TGTGCCAGCAGTTACTCGGAGCTGGGAAGCGGCGGCGAGCAGTACTTC.

This clonotype showed up just a few times. The rearrangement joins TRBV15 to TRBJ1-1; D gene unclear. V lost 0 bases, J lost 7 bases, and 6 bases lay in between. This CDR3 comprises 12 residues. The germline V gene has CDR1 LNHNV and CDR2 YYDKDF (reference sequence). The CDR3 sequence: CATSRDRDEAFF. Here the CDR3 DNA reads TGTGCCACCAGCAGAGATCGGGATGAAGCTTTCTTT.

About this clonotype: A much larger clone is a single base away; this may be a read error. The conserved phenylalanine or tryptophan is not found at the CDR3 terminus, so this likely reflects a read error. The rearrangement links TRBV5-1 to TRBJ2-1; D uncertain. The CDR3 consists of 12 residues. V was shortened by 3 bases and J by 11 bases, with 12 bases between the two germline ends. CDR1 is SGHRS and CDR2 is YFSETQ in the germline V gene. The CDR3 nucleotides are TGCGCCAGCAGCTGGTCTGGGGTGCAGCAGTTCCTC. Its translation is CASSWSGVQQFL.

In this sample, this clonotype turned up a few times. The rearrangement joins TRBV5-1 to TRBJ2-3; D gene unclear. The V and J ends lost 7 bases and 5 bases respectively, with 14 bases between them. The CDR3 sequence is 13 residues long. The germline V gene has CDR1 SGHRS and CDR2 YFSETQ. DNA for the CDR3: TGCGCCAGCCGAGTGGGGTCCGGAGATACGCAGTATTTT. Translated: CASRVGSGDTQYF.

At least ten counts were recorded for this clonotype. This rearrangement joins TRBV20-1 to TRBJ2-1, with TRBD2 identical over 12 bases. J gave up 7 bases and V 2 bases, and 12 bases lay outside the gene matches. CDR1 is DFQATT and CDR2 is SNEGSKA in the germline V gene (reference sequence). CDR3 size: 17 residues. CDR3: CSARSPALAGGPNEQFF. As DNA, the CDR3 is TGCAGTGCTAGATCCCCGGCGCTAGCGGGAGGGCCGAATGAGCAGTTCTTC.

This clonotype was counted only a few times. The J gene is TRBJ1-3, the V gene TRBV10-3; no reliable D call. Trimming shortened V by 2 bases and J by 2 bases, and 7 bases separated the two germline ends. CDR1 is ENHRY and CDR2 is SYGVKD in the germline V gene. The CDR3 extends over 14 amino acids. The CDR3 DNA follows: TGTGCCATCAGTGAGAACATTCCTGGAAACACCATATATTTT. Translating it yields CAISENIPGNTIYF.

This clonotype occurred a few times. This CDR3 reads CSAREGAGEVYEQYF. CDR3 coding DNA: TGCAGTGCTAGAGAGGGGGCGGGAGAGGTCTACGAGCAGTACTTC. The chain couples TRBV20-1 to TRBJ2-7, with D possibly matching TRBD2 (7 bases). Trimming cost V 0 bases and J 3 bases, with 15 bases left between them. Germline CDR1 is DFQATT and CDR2 is SNEGSKA (reference sequence). This CDR3 comprises 15 residues.

The chain couples TRBV30 to TRBJ1-2; D unresolved. The V end was cut by 4 bases, the J end by 8 bases, with 14 bases between. This CDR3 spans 12 amino acids. The germline V gene encodes CDR1 GTSNPN and CDR2 SVGIG (reference sequence). CDR3: CAWKGNLEGYTF. In DNA form, the CDR3 reads TGTGCCTGGAAAGGGAACCTCGAAGGCTACACCTTC.

There are many counts of this clonotype. The chain carries TRBV7-9 and TRBJ2-1; D is possibly TRBD1 or TRBD2 (6 bases each). Germline loops: CDR1 SEHNR, CDR2 FQNEAQ (reference sequence). The CDR3 spans 16 residues. V was shortened by 3 bases and J by 6 bases, with 18 bases between the two germline ends. CDR3 sequence (DNA): TGTGCCAGCAGCTTTGCAGGGGAGGTAATGGGCAATGAGCAGTTCTTC. This gives the protein CASSFAGEVMGNEQFF.

The chain recombines TRBV20-1 with TRBJ1-4; 9 bases agree with TRBD1. Trimming at V came to 4 bases and at J to 6 bases, leaving 6 bases not matched to a gene. This CDR3 is built from 14 residues. Germline assignment: CDR1 DFQATT and CDR2 SNEGSKA (reference sequence). CDR3 sequence (DNA): TGCAGTGCTACCAACAGGGGGCGACATGAAAAACTGTTTTTT. Residues: CSATNRGRHEKLFF.

This clonotype was counted a few times. The CDR3 region has the DNA TGTGCCATCAGATCCACAGGGGGCGCAACCTACGAGCAGTACTTC. It yields the protein CAIRSTGGATYEQYF. The chain couples TRBV10-3 to TRBJ2-7, with 9 bases aligning to TRBD1. In germline, CDR1 is ENHRY, CDR2 SYGVKD. The ends lost 6 bases at V and 2 bases at J; junction bases unmatched: 8. CDR3 size: 15 residues.